The 17 T cell receptor beta chains reported below all come from one sample, sequenced in a study of response to subunit inactivated influenza vaccine. TCRdb ran MiXCR on the RT-PCR reads and lists one entry per CDR3 protein. The data show roughly 500,000 distinct CDR3 sequences, with 20% to 25% seen just once and 2.5% to 3.5% held by the top ten. The data also belong to a second study, concerning T cells expressing NK-cell markers. As reported in that work: Making the TCR beta cDNA relied on 5'RACE template switching with UMIs.

The material sequenced was CD4+ T cells sorted from PBMCs, taken 11 to 12 days after vaccination. These receptors all stem from a man in his fifties who received an inactivated influenza vaccine.

This clonotype appeared many times. This chain connects TRBV12-3 or TRBV12-4 to TRBJ2-2; D is ambiguous. This CDR3 contains 14 residues. Trimming shortened V by 2 bases and J by 5 bases, and 9 bases separated the two germline ends. In nucleotides, the CDR3 is TGTGCCAGCAGTTTATCCGGGCTGACCGGGGAGCTGTTTTTT. It is translated as CASSLSGLTGELFF.

This clonotype was detected ten times or more. The CDR3, as DNA: TGCAGCGTTGGGGACGTACAAGCTTTCTTT. Translating it yields CSVGDVQAFF. This chain links TRBV29-1 with TRBJ1-1, with TRBD1 as a possible D gene (5 bases). CDR1 and CDR2 from the germline V gene are SQVTM and ANQGSEA. This CDR3 comprises 10 residues. Trimming removed 4 bases from V and 9 bases from J, with 9 bases in between.

The rearrangement joins TRBV29-1 to TRBJ2-3, with TRBD2 identical over 10 bases. Germline CDR1 reads SQVTM; CDR2 reads ANQGSEA. Unmatched junction bases numbered 18, after V lost 7 bases and J lost 11 bases. The CDR3 totals 15 residues. CDR3 sequence: CSAKGLAGAAPKQYF. CDR3 sequence (DNA): TGCAGCGCCAAGGGGCTAGCGGGGGCGGCCCCCAAGCAGTATTTT.

This sequence joins TRBV6-2 or TRBV6-3 and TRBJ2-1; TRBD2 matches 11 bases. Trimming removed 2 bases from V and 6 bases from J; junction bases left unmatched: 6. CDR3 length: 16 amino acids. Germline CDR1 and CDR2: MNHEY and SVGEGT. The DNA of the CDR3 is TGTGCCAGCAGTTACCCACTAGCGGGAGTAGGCAATGAGCAGTTCTTC. Encoded protein: CASSYPLAGVGNEQFF.

The rearrangement joins TRBV20-1 to TRBJ2-3; the match to TRBD2 covers 7 bases. Germline V gives CDR1 DFQATT, CDR2 SNEGSKA (reference sequence). After removal of 0 bases from V and 2 bases from J, the junction contained 5 bases not matched to a gene. This CDR3 is 15 amino acids long. In nucleotides, the CDR3 is TGCAGTGCTAGAGATTATAGCGGGCCCACAGATACGCAGTATTTT. This encodes CSARDYSGPTDTQYF.

This clonotype was seen a few times. V and J are TRBV5-6 and TRBJ2-5, with D uncertain. The CDR3 runs to 12 residues. CDR1 and CDR2 (germline): SGHDT, YYEEEE. V lost 2 bases to trimming and J lost 7 bases, with 9 bases between them. The CDR3 protein is CASSFISGTQYF. The CDR3 DNA follows: TGTGCCAGCAGCTTCATATCGGGGACCCAGTACTTC.

V usage is TRBV7-9 and J usage is TRBJ2-7, with D unresolved. Trimming took off 0 bases at V and 3 bases at J, with 6 bases between the two ends. CDR3 length equals 13 residues. CDR1 is SEHNR and CDR2 is FQNEAQ in the germline V gene (reference sequence). The CDR3 region has the DNA TGTGCCAGCAGCTTAGCTAATTACTACGAGCAGTACTTC. This sequence encodes CASSLANYYEQYF.

To note about this clonotype: An end of the junction differs from the germline gene, which may be a read error. The rearrangement uses TRBV2 and TRBJ2-1; 9 bases line up with TRBD2. Germline CDR1 SNHLY, CDR2 FYNNEI. The CDR3 sequence is 11 residues long. CDR3 coding DNA: TGTGCCAGCTATTCCGGGACTAGCAAGGTCTTC. Its protein is CASYSGTSKVF.

This clonotype was seen a few times. V usage is TRBV6-2 or TRBV6-3 and J usage is TRBJ2-1; D is undetermined. The ends were cut back, 8 bases at V and 0 bases at J, with 5 bases in the middle. CDR3 length equals 12 residues. Germline V gene data show CDR1 as MNHEY and CDR2 as SVGEGT. The CDR3 nucleotides are TGTGCCAGCGGGTTCTCCTACAATGAGCAGTTCTTC. Its translation: CASGFSYNEQFF.

V is TRBV7-2 and J is TRBJ2-1; 11 nucleotides match TRBD2. The germline V gene encodes CDR1 SGHTA and CDR2 FQGNSA. V lost 5 bases to trimming and J lost 8 bases; unmatched junction nucleotides: 5. This CDR3 has 14 amino acids. Written as DNA, the CDR3 is TGTGCCAGCAGCCGTAGCGGGAGGGCCTATGAGCAGTTCTTC. Translating it yields CASSRSGRAYEQFF.

The V gene is TRBV12-3 or TRBV12-4, the J gene TRBJ2-7; D uncertain. This CDR3 spans 13 amino acids. V was trimmed by 3 bases and J by 2 bases, leaving 8 bases between them. Here the CDR3 DNA reads TGTGCCAGCAGTTTTGCAGAACCCTACGAGCAGTACTTC. As protein: CASSFAEPYEQYF.

In this sample, this clonotype turned up a few times. The CDR3 DNA follows: TGTGCCAGCAGCTCCGGGGGGATGGCAAAGACCCAGTACTTC. It translates to CASSSGGMAKTQYF. V gene TRBV28 combines with J gene TRBJ2-5; 7 bases map to TRBD2. J was trimmed by 6 bases and V by 6 bases; bases with no gene match: 10. The CDR3 covers 14 residues. The germline V gene encodes CDR1 MDHEN and CDR2 SYDVKM.

The sample holds many counts of this clonotype. The chain couples TRBV7-3 to TRBJ1-1; 11 positions agree with TRBD1. This CDR3 has 16 amino acids. CDR1 SGHTA and CDR2 FQGTGA come from the germline V gene. The ends lost 5 bases at V and 4 bases at J; junction bases unmatched: 9. The CDR3 sequence is CASSPTSGTGGTEAFF. For the CDR3, the DNA is TGTGCCAGCAGCCCAACCTCAGGGACAGGGGGCACTGAAGCTTTCTTT.

This clonotype was seen only a few times. The J gene is TRBJ2-7, the V gene TRBV7-2; D unclear. Germline V gives CDR1 SGHTA, CDR2 FQGNSA. The CDR3 consists of 15 residues. Trimming cost V 3 bases and J 8 bases, with 20 bases left between them. CDR3 bases: TGTGCCAGCAGCTTGTCCTTGGACCAAAAATCCCAGCAGTACTTC. Amino acids: CASSLSLDQKSQQYF.

The J gene is TRBJ2-1, the V gene TRBV2, with 7 bases that match TRBD1. The CDR3 runs 15 residues. The V gene's germline CDR1 is SNHLY and CDR2 FYNNEI. V gave up 3 bases and J gave up 8 bases; unmatched junction bases: 10. In DNA, the CDR3 is TGTGCCAGCAGTGAGGGGGTGAGGGGGCTCGATGAGCAGTTCTTC. Encoded protein: CASSEGVRGLDEQFF.

V is TRBV27 and J is TRBJ2-1, with TRBD1 as a possible D gene (5 bases). Germline loops: CDR1 MNHEY, CDR2 SMNVEV (reference sequence). Trimming left V 3 bases short and J 5 bases short, with 14 bases between. The CDR3 is 15 residues long. CDR3 sequence reads: CASSFTQGGHNEQFF. The CDR3 nucleotides read TGTGCCAGCAGTTTTACGCAGGGCGGTCACAATGAGCAGTTCTTC.

This clonotype appeared a few times. The genes are TRBV7-2 and TRBJ2-1; D not certain. V lost 5 bases to trimming and J lost 5 bases, with 16 bases between them. This CDR3 is 15 amino acids long. Germline CDR1 reads SGHTA; CDR2 reads FQGNSA. CDR3 nucleotide sequence: TGTGCCAGCAGCCCATATGAGGTACTCAACAATGAGCAGTTCTTC. Translated: CASSPYEVLNNEQFF. Full variable domain (remainder filled in from reference TRBV7-2 and TRBJ2-1): GAGVSQSPSNKVTEKGKDVELRCDPISGHTALYWYRQSLGQGLEFLIYFQGNSAPDKSGLPSDRFSAERTGGSVSTLTIQRTQQEDSAVYLCASSPYEVLNNEQFFGPGTRLTVL.